These 14 T cell receptor beta chains share one sample of origin, sequenced in a study of shared clonotypes between healthy human individuals. Some clones are missing from TCRdb's copy, which holds only in-frame ones; the method was immunoSEQ multiplex PCR. The profile covers some 2,000,000 clones, with 95% appearing a single time and around 0.13% taken by the ten largest. Material for sequencing was naive CD4+ T cells sorted from blood. Noted subset: CD45RA+ positively selected. The receptors stem from a man between 18 and 35 years old in good health.

Here the CDR3 reads CASSHAGAGEQYF. The DNA for the CDR3 is TGTGCCAGCAGCCATGCGGGGGCGGGGGAGCAGTACTTC. The rearrangement joins TRBV14 to TRBJ2-7; perhaps TRBD2 as D (7 bases). Trimming removed 3 bases at V and 7 bases at J, with 13 bases between. CDR1 is SGHDN and CDR2 is FVKESK in the germline V gene. The CDR3 sequence is 13 residues long.

The rearrangement joins TRBV11-2 to TRBJ1-1; 9 bases agree with TRBD1. Germline V gene data show CDR1 as SGHAT and CDR2 as FQNNGV. The CDR3 is made up of 14 amino acids. With 5 bases clipped from V and 6 bases from J, the junction kept 7 bases outside the gene matches. DNA for the CDR3: TGTGCCAGCAGCCAACGGGACAGGGTTTCTGAAGCTTTCTTT. Translating gives CASSQRDRVSEAFF.

This clone came up once. The genes are TRBV28 and TRBJ2-7; D not certain. The V end was cut by 2 bases, the J end by 0 bases, with 14 bases between. CDR1 and CDR2 from the germline V gene are MDHEN and SYDVKM. CDR3 length: 16 amino acids. The CDR3 nucleotides are TGTGCCAGCAGTTTACCAGGCACCTCGAGCTCCTACGAGCAGTACTTC. Protein sequence: CASSLPGTSSSYEQYF.

The chain links TRBV18 to TRBJ2-3; TRBD1 matches at 7 bases. The CDR3 runs 16 residues. The germline gives CDR1 KGHSH, CDR2 LQKENI. J lost 6 bases, V lost 3 bases, and 12 bases had no gene match. CDR3 sequence (DNA): TGTGCCAGCTCACCCCTCTCGGGGACAGCTTCGGATACGCAGTATTTT. The encoded protein is CASSPLSGTASDTQYF.

This CDR3 reads CASSLDPAARYGYTF. CDR3 coding DNA: TGTGCCAGCAGCTTAGATCCGGCAGCCCGCTATGGCTACACCTTC. The V gene is TRBV11-2, the J gene TRBJ1-2, with unresolved D. V lost 0 bases and J 4 bases, leaving 12 bases between the germline ends. The CDR3 runs 15 residues. The germline V gene has CDR1 SGHAT and CDR2 FQNNGV.

Details on this clone: Within the sample, other DNA sequences also encode this same CDR3. The gene calls are TRBV9 and TRBJ1-3, with 7 bases identical to TRBD1. Per germline, CDR1 SGDLS and CDR2 YYNGEE. This CDR3 contains 15 residues. Trimming took 3 bases from V and 4 from J; bases not matched to a gene: 7. The chain's CDR3 is CASSARQGGGNTIYF. CDR3 in DNA: TGTGCCAGCAGCGCTCGACAGGGTGGAGGAAACACCATATATTTT.

The chain uses TRBV13 and TRBJ2-2; a weak D match, TRBD2 (6 bases). V was trimmed by 4 bases and J by 4 bases, leaving 10 bases between them. Germline assignment: CDR1 PRHDT and CDR2 FYEKMQ (reference sequence). The CDR3 length is 14 residues. The CDR3 sequence: CASSSGTVTGELFF. CDR3 bases: TGTGCCAGCAGCTCAGGGACTGTCACCGGGGAGCTGTTTTTT.

The chain links TRBV2 to TRBJ2-4, with 9 bases fitting TRBD1. Per the germline V gene, CDR1 is SNHLY and CDR2 is FYNNEI. The V and J ends lost 6 bases and 0 bases, in that order; junction bases with no gene match: 6. The CDR3 is 16 residues long. CDR3 residues: CASRDRGNLAKNIQYF. The CDR3 DNA reads TGTGCCAGCAGGGACAGGGGTAATCTAGCCAAAAACATTCAGTACTTC. Using reference TRBV2 and TRBJ2-4 for the parts outside the CDR3, the full variable domain is EPEVTQTPSHQVTQMGQEVILRCVPISNHLYFYWYRQILGQKVEFLVSFYNNEISEKSEIFDDQFSVERPDGSNFTLKIRSTKLEDSAMYFCASRDRGNLAKNIQYFGAGTRLSVL.

The chain carries TRBV25-1 and TRBJ1-3; D may be TRBD1 (6 bases). Germline CDR1 reads MGHDK; CDR2 reads SYGVNS. The CDR3 is 15 amino acids. V dropped 5 bases and J dropped 3 bases, with 14 bases sitting between them. The CDR3 nucleotides read TGTGCCAGCAGTTTCGGGGGGGCTGGTGGAAACACCATATATTTT. Translated: CASSFGGAGGNTIYF.

The chain has TRBV19 and TRBJ2-5, with 9 bases lining up with TRBD2. The CDR3 totals 14 residues. Trimming took 6 bases from V and 6 from J; bases not matched to a gene: 8. CDR1 and CDR2 (germline): LNHDA, SQIVND (reference sequence). CDR3 coding DNA: TGTGCCAGTAGCCAGACTAGCGGAAAGCAGACCCAGTACTTC. It specifies CASSQTSGKQTQYF.

J is TRBJ2-6 and V is TRBV28, with D hard to call. Looked up from germline, CDR1 is MDHEN and CDR2 is SYDVKM. Trimming took off 2 bases at V and 1 base at J, with 6 bases between the two ends. The CDR3 contains 15 residues. In nucleotides, the CDR3 is TGTGCCAGCAGTTTAGGGAAGTCTGGGGCCAACGTCCTGACTTTC. Its protein is CASSLGKSGANVLTF.

V gene TRBV12-5 combines with J gene TRBJ2-1, with a tentative D call TRBD2 (6 bases). The length of the CDR3 is 15 residues. Germline CDR1 LGHNT, CDR2 FRNRAP. V was trimmed by 8 bases and J by 5 bases, leaving 19 bases between them. In DNA, the CDR3 is TGTGCTAGTTCCCGGGACGGGAGCCCCAACAATGAGCAGTTCTTC. Its translation is CASSRDGSPNNEQFF. The full variable domain, in which reference TRBV12-5 and TRBJ2-1 provide the parts outside the CDR3, is DARVTQTPRHKVTEMGQEVTMRCQPILGHNTVFWYRQTMMQGLELLAYFRNRAPLDDSGMPKDRFSAEMPDATLATLKIQPSEPRDSAVYFCASSRDGSPNNEQFFGPGTRLTVL.

Only one count was recorded for this clone. Other DNA sequences in this specimen translate into the identical CDR3. The genes are TRBV18 and TRBJ1-2, with 9 bases matching TRBD1. CDR3 size: 14 residues. Per germline, CDR1 KGHSH and CDR2 LQKENI. The V gene end was trimmed by 2 bases and the J gene end by 7 bases; junction bases not matched to a gene: 5. CDR3 sequence reads: CASSPAGTGSGYTF. The CDR3 region has the DNA TGTGCCAGCTCACCAGCCGGGACAGGGAGTGGCTACACCTTC.

V and J are TRBV11-3 and TRBJ2-5, with D possibly TRBD1 on 5 matching bases. CDR1 SGHNT and CDR2 YENEEA come from the germline V gene. With 4 bases removed from V and 1 base from J, the gap between germline ends came to 22 bases. This CDR3 contains 18 residues. In DNA, the CDR3 is TGTGCCAGCAGCTCACCTACCCCCGGACAAGGGCTCCAAGAGACCCAGTACTTC. Translation: CASSSPTPGQGLQETQYF. The full variable domain, with the rest looked up from reference TRBV11-3 and TRBJ2-5, is EAGVVQSPRYKIIEKKQPVAFWCNPISGHNTLYWYLQNLGQGPELLIRYENEEAVDDSQLPKDRFSAERLKGVDSTLKIQPAELGDSAVYLCASSSPTPGQGLQETQYFGPGTRLLVL.